Listed here are 14 T cell receptor beta chains from one sample, sequenced in a study of T cells expressing NK-cell markers. TCRdb re-called the 5' RACE reads and shows each CDR3 protein once, DNA omitted. Its listing shows 350,000 to 450,000 distinct CDR3 sequences. The sample was blood T cells: a sorted CD56 or NKG2C T cell subset, CD4+ or CD8+ T cells, or bulk PBMC T cells (not recorded which). These TCRs come from a man aged 18-75 years in good health.

The V and J genes are TRBV2 and TRBJ1-1; the D gene TCRdb calls, TRBD1, cannot be checked with no DNA. CDR1 and CDR2 from the germline V gene are SNHLY and FYNNEI. The CDR3 sequence is 14 residues long. CDR3 loop: CASSEVGGGPEAFF.

V and J are TRBV18 and TRBJ1-5. The germline V gene has CDR1 KGHSH and CDR2 LQKENI. The CDR3 covers 17 residues. The CDR3 protein is CASSPIGSSGGNQPQHF.

This chain links TRBV12-5 with TRBJ1-2; the TRBD1 assignment by TCRdb is unverifiable without DNA. Germline values: CDR1 LGHNT, CDR2 FRNRAP. The CDR3 is 15 amino acids. CDR3: CASGLATDRGAGYTF.

The chain combines TRBV7-3 with TRBJ1-2. The germline V gene has CDR1 SGHTA and CDR2 FQGTGA. The CDR3 contains 17 residues. The CDR3 region is CASSLRSWAGLPYGYTF.

V gene TRBV18 combines with J gene TRBJ2-2. The CDR3 is made up of 16 amino acids. Germline CDR1 is KGHSH and CDR2 is LQKENI. The CDR3 is CASSEGLRQNTGELFF.

The chain uses TRBV7-3 and TRBJ2-7. Germline values: CDR1 SGHTA, CDR2 FQGTGA. This CDR3 contains 14 residues. The CDR3 here is CASSLLGSSYEQYF.

In terms of frequency, this clonotype is medium-sized (0.01 to 0.1%). This chain uses TRBV20-1 with TRBJ2-2; TCRdb's D gene call, TRBD1, goes unchecked for lack of DNA. The germline V gene encodes CDR1 DFQATT and CDR2 SNEGSKA (reference sequence). The CDR3 sequence is 11 residues long. The CDR3 sequence: CSARNRVKLFF.

This chain uses TRBV2 with TRBJ2-3; TCRdb designates TRBD2, a call that cannot be tested without DNA. This CDR3 spans 16 amino acids. CDR1 and CDR2 (germline): SNHLY, FYNNEI. CDR3 sequence reads: CASRSPGLAGTDTQYF.

This chain joins TRBV5-1 and TRBJ2-1; TCRdb's D gene call, TRBD1, goes unchecked for lack of DNA. CDR1 SGHRS and CDR2 YFSETQ come from the germline V gene. The CDR3 totals 15 residues. This CDR3 is CASSIRTGGYNEQFF.

The chain recombines TRBV5-1 with TRBJ2-3; TCRdb proposes TRBD1, but this gene call is untestable without DNA. There are 16 residues in the CDR3. Per germline, CDR1 SGHRS and CDR2 YFSETQ. CDR3 sequence reads: CASSLGGLPSTDTQYF.

The chain recombines TRBV7-2 with TRBJ2-5; TCRdb designates TRBD1, a call that cannot be tested without DNA. The CDR3 extends over 15 amino acids. Germline-derived CDR1 and CDR2 are SGHTA and FQGNSA. The CDR3 loop is CASNPRGRNQETQYF.

CDR3 sequence reads: CASRITGDGQPQHF. The chain has TRBV6-2 or TRBV6-3 and TRBJ1-5; TCRdb designates TRBD1, a call that cannot be tested without DNA. The CDR3 is 14 residues long. Germline V gene data show CDR1 as MNHEY and CDR2 as SVGEGT.

V usage is TRBV3-1 and J usage is TRBJ2-6; the D call of TRBD1 rests on TCRdb alone, since no DNA is present to check it. Germline V gene data show CDR1 as LGHDT and CDR2 as YNNKEL (reference sequence). The length of the CDR3 is 14 residues. CDR3 protein: CASSHPKPGQGLTF.

This chain joins TRBV18 and TRBJ1-6. The germline gives CDR1 KGHSH, CDR2 LQKENI. The CDR3 sequence is 16 residues long. The CDR3: CASSPTSDSYNSPLHF.